This TCR beta chain was retrieved from a study of blood T cell repertoires in COVID-19. The wider study: The origin of the acute and convalescent COVID-19 samples was the United States, Italy and Spain. PBMCs, B-cell-depleted T cells, or T cells were the source of the cDNA or gDNA that made up the material.

As handled by the study authors: Estimation of nucleated cell counts relied on the amplification of reference gene primers. Profiling relied on immunoSEQ multiplex PCR, and the TCRdb table lists in-frame clones only, not all of them. V and J calls plus clone size are reproduced from that table; the DNA served to infer D and trimming. The table has some 94,000 clones, about nine tenths seen once. Sample: peripheral blood. The origin of this receptor is a human donor in a cohort sampled during active COVID-19.

The CDR3 region is CASTPDRGYTEAFF. DNA of the CDR3: TGTGCCAGCACCCCCGACAGGGGGTACACTGAAGCTTTCTTT. The chain combines TRBV6-5 with TRBJ1-1, with 9 bases matching TRBD1. Germline V gene sequence: CDR1 MNHEY, CDR2 SVGAGI. The CDR3 is 14 residues long. The J segment lost 3 bases and the V segment lost 7 bases, leaving 6 bases of the junction unmatched.